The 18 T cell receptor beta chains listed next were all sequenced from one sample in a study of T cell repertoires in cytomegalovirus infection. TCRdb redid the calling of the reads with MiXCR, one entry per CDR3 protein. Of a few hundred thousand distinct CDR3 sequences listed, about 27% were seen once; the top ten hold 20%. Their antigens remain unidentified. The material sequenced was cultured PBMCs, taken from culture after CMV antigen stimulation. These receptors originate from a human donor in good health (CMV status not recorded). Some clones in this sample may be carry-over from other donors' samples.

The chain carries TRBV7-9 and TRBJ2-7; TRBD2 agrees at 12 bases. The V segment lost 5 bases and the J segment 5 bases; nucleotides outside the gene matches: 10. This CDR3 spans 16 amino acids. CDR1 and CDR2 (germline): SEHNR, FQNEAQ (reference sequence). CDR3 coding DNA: TGTGCCAGCAGCCTGCCTAGCGGGAGGGCCCTGCACGAGCAGTACTTC. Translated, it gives CASSLPSGRALHEQYF.

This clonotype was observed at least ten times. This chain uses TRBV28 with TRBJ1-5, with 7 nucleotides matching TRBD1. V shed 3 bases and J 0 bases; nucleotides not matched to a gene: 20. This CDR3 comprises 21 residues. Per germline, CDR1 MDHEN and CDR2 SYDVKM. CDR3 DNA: TGTGCCAGCAGTTTTAGTATCAGGACAGGCTTTTTGAAGCATAGCAATCAGCCCCAGCATTTT. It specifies CASSFSIRTGFLKHSNQPQHF.

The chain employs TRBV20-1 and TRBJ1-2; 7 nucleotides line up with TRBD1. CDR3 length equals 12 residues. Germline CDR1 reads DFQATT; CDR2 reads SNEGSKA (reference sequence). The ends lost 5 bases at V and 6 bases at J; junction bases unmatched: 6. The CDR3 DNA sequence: TGCAGTGCTGAGAAGGGGGCGAATGGCTACACCTTC. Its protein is CSAEKGANGYTF.

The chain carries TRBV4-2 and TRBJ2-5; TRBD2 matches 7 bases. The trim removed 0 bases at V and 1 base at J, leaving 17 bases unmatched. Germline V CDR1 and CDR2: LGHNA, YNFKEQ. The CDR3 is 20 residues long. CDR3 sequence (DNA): TGTGCCAGCAGCCAAGATAAGGGTTTCCGGGATGTAGCGGGCCAAGAGACCCAGTACTTC. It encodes CASSQDKGFRDVAGQETQYF.

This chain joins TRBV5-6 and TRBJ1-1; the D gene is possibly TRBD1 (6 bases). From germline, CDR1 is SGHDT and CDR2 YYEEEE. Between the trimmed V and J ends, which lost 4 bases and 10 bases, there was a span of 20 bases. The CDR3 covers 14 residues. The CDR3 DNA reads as TGTGCCAGCAGCCTCGACGGGGGGGCGAGGGGAGCTTTCTTT. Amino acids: CASSLDGGARGAFF.

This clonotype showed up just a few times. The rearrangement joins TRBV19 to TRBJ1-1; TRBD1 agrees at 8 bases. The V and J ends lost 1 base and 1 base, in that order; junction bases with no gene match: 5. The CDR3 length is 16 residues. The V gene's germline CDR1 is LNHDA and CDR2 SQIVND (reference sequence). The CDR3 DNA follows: TGTGCCAGTAGTATAGGGGGACAGGCCCAGAACACTGAAGCTTTCTTT. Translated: CASSIGGQAQNTEAFF.

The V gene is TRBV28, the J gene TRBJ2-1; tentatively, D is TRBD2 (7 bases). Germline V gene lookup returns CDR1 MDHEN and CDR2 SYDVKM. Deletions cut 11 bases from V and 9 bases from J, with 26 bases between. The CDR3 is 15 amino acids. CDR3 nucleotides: TGTGCCTTAGGGGTAAGAGGGAGGGGGAATGGTGAGCAGTTCTTC. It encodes CALGVRGRGNGEQFF.

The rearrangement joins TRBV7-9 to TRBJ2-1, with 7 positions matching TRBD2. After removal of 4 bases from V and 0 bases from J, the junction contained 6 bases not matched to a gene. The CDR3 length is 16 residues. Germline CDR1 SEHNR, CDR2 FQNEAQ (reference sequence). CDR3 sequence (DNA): TGTGCCAGCAGCTCCTTAGCGGGTAGCTCCTACAATGAGCAGTTCTTC. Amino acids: CASSSLAGSSYNEQFF.

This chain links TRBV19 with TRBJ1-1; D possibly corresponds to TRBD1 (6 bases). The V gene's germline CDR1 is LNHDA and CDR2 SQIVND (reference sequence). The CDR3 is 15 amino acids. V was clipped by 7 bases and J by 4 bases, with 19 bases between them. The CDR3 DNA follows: TGTGCCAGTACCCCGGACCGGGGGCTGAGCACTGAAGCTTTCTTT. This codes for CASTPDRGLSTEAFF.

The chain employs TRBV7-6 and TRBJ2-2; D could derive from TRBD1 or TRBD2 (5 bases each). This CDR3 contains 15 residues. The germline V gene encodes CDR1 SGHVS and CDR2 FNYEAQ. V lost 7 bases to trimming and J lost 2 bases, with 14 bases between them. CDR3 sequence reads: CASTLRGRNTGELFF. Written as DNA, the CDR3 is TGTGCCAGCACCCTTCGGGGCCGCAACACCGGGGAGCTGTTTTTT. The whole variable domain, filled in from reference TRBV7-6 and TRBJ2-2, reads GAGVSQSPRYKVTKRGQDVALRCDPISGHVSLYWYRQALGQGPEFLTYFNYEAQQDKSGLPNDRFSAERPEGSISTLTIQRTEQRDSAMYRCASTLRGRNTGELFFGEGSRLTVL.

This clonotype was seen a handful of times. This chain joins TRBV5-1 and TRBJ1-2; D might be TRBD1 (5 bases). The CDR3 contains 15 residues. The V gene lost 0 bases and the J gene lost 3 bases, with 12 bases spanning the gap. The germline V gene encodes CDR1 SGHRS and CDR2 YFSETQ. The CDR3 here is CASSLGHQGDYGYTF. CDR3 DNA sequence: TGCGCCAGCAGCTTGGGACATCAGGGAGACTATGGCTACACCTTC. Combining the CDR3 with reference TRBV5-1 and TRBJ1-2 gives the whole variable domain KAGVTQTPRYLIKTRGQQVTLSCSPISGHRSVSWYQQTPGQGLQFLFEYFSETQRNKGNFPGRFSGRQFSNSRSEMNVSTLELGDSALYLCASSLGHQGDYGYTFGSGTRLTVV.

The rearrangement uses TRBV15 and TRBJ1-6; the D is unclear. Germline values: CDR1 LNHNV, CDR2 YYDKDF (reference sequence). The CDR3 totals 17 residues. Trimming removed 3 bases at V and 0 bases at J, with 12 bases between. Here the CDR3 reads CATSSISPSSYNSPLHF. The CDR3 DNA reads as TGTGCCACCAGCAGTATCAGCCCGAGCTCCTATAATTCACCCCTCCACTTT.

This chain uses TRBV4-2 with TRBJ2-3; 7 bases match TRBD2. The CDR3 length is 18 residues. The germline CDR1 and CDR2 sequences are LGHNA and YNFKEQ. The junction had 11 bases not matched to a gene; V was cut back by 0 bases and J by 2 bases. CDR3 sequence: CASSQDRREGLTTDTQYF. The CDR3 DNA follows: TGTGCCAGCAGCCAAGATAGGAGGGAGGGCCTAACCACAGATACGCAGTATTTT.

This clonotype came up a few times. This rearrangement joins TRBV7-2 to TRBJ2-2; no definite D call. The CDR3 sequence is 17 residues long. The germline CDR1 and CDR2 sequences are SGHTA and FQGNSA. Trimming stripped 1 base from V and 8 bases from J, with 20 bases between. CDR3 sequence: CASSLGTRRWTMGELFF. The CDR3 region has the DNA TGTGCCAGCAGCTTAGGTACGCGGAGATGGACGATGGGGGAGCTGTTTTTT.

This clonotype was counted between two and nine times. The CDR3 DNA reads as TGTGCCAGCAGTTTACTCCACGGACTTAACACTGAAGCTTTCTTT. Protein product: CASSLLHGLNTEAFF. V is TRBV12-3 or TRBV12-4 and J is TRBJ1-1, with no clear D. Trimming stripped 2 bases from V and 2 bases from J, with 12 bases between. The CDR3 is made up of 15 amino acids.

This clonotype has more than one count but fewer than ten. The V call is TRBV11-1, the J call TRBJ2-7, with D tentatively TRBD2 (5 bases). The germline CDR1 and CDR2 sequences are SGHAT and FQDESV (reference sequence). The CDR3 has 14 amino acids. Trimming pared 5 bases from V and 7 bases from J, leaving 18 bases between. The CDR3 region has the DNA TGTGCCAGCAGCCCGGTGAGAGGAAGGAGGGAGCAGTACTTC. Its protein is CASSPVRGRREQYF.

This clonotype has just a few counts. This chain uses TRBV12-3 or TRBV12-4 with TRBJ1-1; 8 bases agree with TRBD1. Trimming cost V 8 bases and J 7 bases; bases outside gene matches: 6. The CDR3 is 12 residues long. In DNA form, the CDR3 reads TGTGCCAGCGGCGCAGGGGGCCTTGAAGCTTTCTTT. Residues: CASGAGGLEAFF.

This CDR3 is CASSGHYTEAFF. In nucleotides, the CDR3 is TGTGCCAGCAGTGGTCACTACACTGAAGCTTTCTTT. J is TRBJ1-1 and V is TRBV2; no firm D call. Germline V gene sequence: CDR1 SNHLY, CDR2 FYNNEI. Trimming shortened V by 4 bases and J by 3 bases, and 6 bases separated the two germline ends. This CDR3 is 12 amino acids long.